One sample yielded the 19 T cell receptor beta chains listed below, sequenced in a study of technical replicates of blood from several donors. Sequencing used immunoSEQ multiplex PCR; TCRdb keeps in-frame clones, though not all of them. In the table there are fewer than 90,000 clones, approximately 92% of which are singletons. Sequenced material: T cells isolated from PBMCs. These receptors all stem from a human donor in good health.

Here the CDR3 reads CASSYSISDEQFF. The CDR3 DNA is TGTGCCAGCAGTTACTCGATCTCGGATGAGCAGTTCTTC. This chain uses TRBV6-5 with TRBJ2-1; no clear D gene. Germline V gene lookup returns CDR1 MNHEY and CDR2 SVGAGI. The CDR3 is made up of 13 amino acids. Deletions cut 0 bases from V and 8 bases from J, with 8 bases between.

The V gene is TRBV4-1, the J gene TRBJ2-3; D perhaps matches TRBD1 (6 bases). The germline V gene encodes CDR1 MGHRA and CDR2 YSYEKL. With 1 base removed from V and 2 bases from J, the gap between germline ends came to 16 bases. The CDR3 spans 17 residues. The CDR3 region has the DNA TGCGCCAGCAGCCAAGCCGCGAGGGGGATCCCCACAGATACGCAGTATTTT. This translates into CASSQAARGIPTDTQYF.

The chain couples TRBV11-2 to TRBJ1-4, with 12 bases lining up with TRBD1. V lost 2 bases and J lost 8; bases outside the gene matches: 6. CDR1 and CDR2 (germline): SGHAT, FQNNGV. The CDR3 sequence is 16 residues long. CDR3 nucleotide sequence: TGTGCCAGCAGCTTACGTGGGACAGGGGGCTTCGAAAAACTGTTTTTT. Its translation is CASSLRGTGGFEKLFF.

The chain links TRBV7-3 to TRBJ2-1, with 9 bases aligning to TRBD2. This CDR3 contains 15 residues. Germline V gene sequence: CDR1 SGHTA, CDR2 FQGTGA. J was trimmed by 7 bases and V by 5 bases; bases with no gene match: 9. The CDR3 here is CASSLGTSSRNEQFF. The CDR3 DNA follows: TGTGCCAGCAGCCTCGGGACTAGCAGTAGAAATGAGCAGTTCTTC.

J is TRBJ1-1 and V is TRBV5-1; D unclear. The germline V gene encodes CDR1 SGHRS and CDR2 YFSETQ. Trimming left V 4 bases short and J 2 bases short, with 15 bases between. This CDR3 has 15 amino acids. CDR3 in amino acids: CASSVAGVLNTEAFF. The CDR3 region has the DNA TGCGCCAGCAGCGTCGCGGGAGTATTAAACACTGAAGCTTTCTTT.

The chain is built from TRBV7-9 and TRBJ1-2; 8 nucleotides line up with TRBD1. From germline, CDR1 is SEHNR and CDR2 FQNEAQ (reference sequence). V lost 2 bases and J lost 6; bases outside the gene matches: 8. This CDR3 has 15 residues. CDR3 DNA: TGTGCCAGCAGCTTATACAGTGGCAGGGGGCATGGCTACACCTTC. It codes for CASSLYSGRGHGYTF.

The chain carries TRBV1 and TRBJ2-3; the DNA was not compared with TRBD2, the D call given in the table. TRBV1 is an annotated pseudogene. This CDR3 has 16 amino acids. The CDR3 reads CRGAGATLMSTDTQYF. The CDR3 region has the DNA TGCAGGGGGGCGGGGGCCACCTTAATGAGCACAGATACGCAGTATTTT.

V and J are TRBV14 and TRBJ1-2, with TRBD1 as a possible D gene (5 bases). V was pared by 4 bases and J by 8 bases, with 11 bases between. The CDR3 length is 12 residues. CDR1 SGHDN and CDR2 FVKESK come from the germline V gene. The CDR3 reads CASSPGTTGYTF. The CDR3 nucleotides read TGTGCCAGCAGCCCTGGGACTACGGGCTACACCTTC.

The chain is built from TRBV2 and TRBJ2-2; 9 bases line up with TRBD1. CDR1 and CDR2 from the germline V gene are SNHLY and FYNNEI. V shed 2 bases and J 7 bases; nucleotides not matched to a gene: 5. The CDR3 is 15 residues long. The CDR3 protein is CASSEWDRELGELFF. DNA of the CDR3: TGTGCCAGCAGTGAATGGGACAGGGAGCTCGGGGAGCTGTTTTTT.

J is TRBJ2-3 and V is TRBV2, with 14 bases fitting TRBD2. Unmatched junction bases numbered 6, after V lost 7 bases and J lost 0 bases. The V gene's germline CDR1 is SNHLY and CDR2 FYNNEI. The CDR3 covers 17 residues. The CDR3: CASKRLAGGTSTDTQYF. The CDR3 nucleotides read TGTGCCAGCAAGAGACTAGCGGGAGGGACGAGCACAGATACGCAGTATTTT.

The V call is TRBV5-1, the J call TRBJ2-7; a possible D gene is TRBD1 (6 bases). CDR3 length: 14 residues. Germline CDR1 is SGHRS and CDR2 is YFSETQ. The germline V and J ends were trimmed by 5 bases and 3 bases, with 15 bases remaining between them. Here the CDR3 reads CASSLTGLGYEQYF. The CDR3 nucleotides are TGCGCCAGCAGTTTGACAGGATTGGGCTACGAGCAGTACTTC.

The chain is built from TRBV7-8 and TRBJ1-2; 10 nucleotides agree with TRBD1. The germline CDR1 and CDR2 sequences are SGHVS and FQNEAQ. This CDR3 contains 15 residues. The J segment lost 8 bases and the V segment lost 5 bases, leaving 11 bases of the junction unmatched. CDR3 sequence (DNA): TGTGCCAGCAGCCCAGTGGGACAGGGGATTGACGGCTACACCTTC. Amino acids: CASSPVGQGIDGYTF. The full variable domain, in which reference TRBV7-8 and TRBJ1-2 provide the parts outside the CDR3, is GAGVSQSPRYKVAKRGQDVALRCDPISGHVSLFWYQQALGQGPEFLTYFQNEAQLDKSGLPSDRFFAERPEGSVSTLKIQRTQQEDSAVYLCASSPVGQGIDGYTFGSGTRLTVV.

The CDR3 DNA reads as TGTGCCACCAGCACCATAGCGGGGTTAACCTACAATGAGCAGTTCTTC. It is translated as CATSTIAGLTYNEQFF. The V gene is TRBV15, the J gene TRBJ2-1, with TRBD2 identical over 8 bases. Losses at the gene ends were 4 bases for V and 2 bases for J; bases not matched to a gene: 7. Germline lookup yields CDR1 LNHNV and CDR2 YYDKDF (reference sequence). The CDR3 is 16 amino acids.

The rearrangement joins TRBV28 to TRBJ2-6; D is unresolved. V lost 4 bases and J lost 0, with 10 bases in between. The V gene's germline CDR1 is MDHEN and CDR2 SYDVKM. The CDR3 totals 16 residues. The CDR3 protein is CASSYAPNSGANVLTF. The CDR3 coding sequence is TGTGCCAGCAGTTACGCCCCTAACTCTGGGGCCAACGTCCTGACTTTC.

The chain links TRBV6-4 to TRBJ2-2; 7 bases align to TRBD1. The CDR3 runs to 13 residues. The V gene end was trimmed by 8 bases and the J gene end by 7 bases; junction bases not matched to a gene: 7. Germline values: CDR1 MRHNA, CDR2 SNTAGT. The CDR3 DNA reads as TGTGCCAGCCGACAGGGTCATCACGGGGAGCTGTTTTTT. Amino acid sequence: CASRQGHHGELFF.

The genes are TRBV9 and TRBJ2-6; 13 positions agree with TRBD2. Trimming at V came to 3 bases and at J to 0 bases, leaving 6 bases not matched to a gene. The CDR3 sequence is 19 residues long. Germline V gene sequence: CDR1 SGDLS, CDR2 YYNGEE. The CDR3 nucleotides read TGTGCCAGCAGCGCACTTACTAGCGGGAGGGCCTCTGGGGCCAACGTCCTGACTTTC. Protein product: CASSALTSGRASGANVLTF.

The rearrangement joins TRBV30 to TRBJ1-2; no clear D gene. The ends were cut back, 4 bases at V and 0 bases at J, with 3 bases in the middle. The CDR3 has 11 amino acids. Per germline, CDR1 GTSNPN and CDR2 SVGIG (reference sequence). CDR3: CAWTTNYGYTF. In DNA form, the CDR3 reads TGTGCCTGGACAACTAACTATGGCTACACCTTC.

This clone was recorded a few times. The chain combines TRBV5-1 with TRBJ1-1; D gene unclear. CDR1 SGHRS and CDR2 YFSETQ come from the germline V gene. Trimming left V 0 bases short and J 0 bases short, with 9 bases between. The length of the CDR3 is 15 residues. This CDR3 is CASSLAEGMNTEAFF. CDR3 nucleotide sequence: TGCGCCAGCAGCTTGGCCGAGGGTATGAACACTGAAGCTTTCTTT. The full variable domain, in which reference TRBV5-1 and TRBJ1-1 provide the parts outside the CDR3, is KAGVTQTPRYLIKTRGQQVTLSCSPISGHRSVSWYQQTPGQGLQFLFEYFSETQRNKGNFPGRFSGRQFSNSRSEMNVSTLELGDSALYLCASSLAEGMNTEAFFGQGTRLTVV.

The CDR3 protein is CASSDRSYEQYF. The CDR3, as DNA: TGTGCCAGCAGTGACAGGTCCTACGAGCAGTACTTC. The rearrangement uses TRBV2 and TRBJ2-7; D unresolved. Germline V gene sequence: CDR1 SNHLY, CDR2 FYNNEI. The CDR3 length is 12 residues. The germline V and J ends were trimmed by 3 bases and 1 base, with 4 bases remaining between them.